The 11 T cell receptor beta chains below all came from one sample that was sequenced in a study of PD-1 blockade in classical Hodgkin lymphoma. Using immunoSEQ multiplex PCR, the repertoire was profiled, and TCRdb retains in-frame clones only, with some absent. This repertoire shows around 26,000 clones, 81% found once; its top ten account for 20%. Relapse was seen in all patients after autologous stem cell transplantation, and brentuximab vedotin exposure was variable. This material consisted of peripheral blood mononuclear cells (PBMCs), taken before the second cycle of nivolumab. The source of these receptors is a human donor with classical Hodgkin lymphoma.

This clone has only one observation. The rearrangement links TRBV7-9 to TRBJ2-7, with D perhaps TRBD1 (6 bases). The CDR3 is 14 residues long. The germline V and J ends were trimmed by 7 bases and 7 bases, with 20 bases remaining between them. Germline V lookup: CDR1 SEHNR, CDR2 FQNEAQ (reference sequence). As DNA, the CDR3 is TGTGCCAGCACCACTGGGGGCCCCCGCGGGGAGCAGTACTTC. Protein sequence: CASTTGGPRGEQYF.

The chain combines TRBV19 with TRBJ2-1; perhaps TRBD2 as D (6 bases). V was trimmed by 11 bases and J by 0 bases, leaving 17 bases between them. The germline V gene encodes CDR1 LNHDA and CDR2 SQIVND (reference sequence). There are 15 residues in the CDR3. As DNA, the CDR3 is TGTGCCTGCTCAACCGGGACTCACTCCTACAATGAGCAGTTCTTC. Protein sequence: CACSTGTHSYNEQFF.

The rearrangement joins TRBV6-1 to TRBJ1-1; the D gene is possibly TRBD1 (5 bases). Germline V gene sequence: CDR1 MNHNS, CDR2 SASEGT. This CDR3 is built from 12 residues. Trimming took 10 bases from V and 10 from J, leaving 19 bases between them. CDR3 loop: CATVGTLGGAFF. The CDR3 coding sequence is TGTGCCACCGTCGGGACCCTCGGAGGAGCTTTCTTT.

CDR3 in amino acids: CASSQEGLGSVEKLFF. The CDR3 bases are TGCGCCAGCAGCCAAGAGGGGCTGGGCAGTGTGGAAAAACTGTTTTTT. V gene TRBV4-1 combines with J gene TRBJ1-4, with D maybe TRBD1 (5 bases). Germline CDR1 and CDR2: MGHRA and YSYEKL. CDR3 length: 16 residues. V lost 0 bases and J 8 bases, leaving 16 bases between the germline ends.

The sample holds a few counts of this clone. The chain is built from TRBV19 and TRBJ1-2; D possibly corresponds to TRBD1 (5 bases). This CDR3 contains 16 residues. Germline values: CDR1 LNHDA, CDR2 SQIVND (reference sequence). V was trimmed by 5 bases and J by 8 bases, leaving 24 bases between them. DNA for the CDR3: TGTGCCAGTAGTCCTTCCTTCGACAGTTCGTTTTTGGGCTACACCTTC. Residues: CASSPSFDSSFLGYTF.

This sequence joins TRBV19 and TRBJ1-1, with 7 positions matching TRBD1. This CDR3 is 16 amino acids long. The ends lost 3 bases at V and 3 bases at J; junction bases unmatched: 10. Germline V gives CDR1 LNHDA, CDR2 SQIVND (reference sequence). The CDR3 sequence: CASSMAHRGLDTEAFF. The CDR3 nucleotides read TGTGCCAGTAGTATGGCCCACAGGGGTCTGGACACTGAAGCTTTCTTT. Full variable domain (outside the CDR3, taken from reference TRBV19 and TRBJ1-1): DGGITQSPKYLFRKEGQNVTLSCEQNLNHDAMYWYRQDPGQGLRLIYYSQIVNDFQKGDIAEGYSVSREKKESFPLTVTSAQKNPTAFYLCASSMAHRGLDTEAFFGQGTRLTVV.

The CDR3 spells CASSLEGGGRTNEKLFF. The CDR3 DNA is TGCGCCAGCAGCTTGGAGGGGGGCGGCCGAACTAATGAAAAACTGTTTTTT. The chain combines TRBV5-1 with TRBJ1-4, with a possible D match to TRBD1 (6 bases). Per the germline V gene, CDR1 is SGHRS and CDR2 is YFSETQ. V was trimmed by 0 bases and J by 1 base, leaving 13 bases between them. The CDR3 is 17 amino acids.

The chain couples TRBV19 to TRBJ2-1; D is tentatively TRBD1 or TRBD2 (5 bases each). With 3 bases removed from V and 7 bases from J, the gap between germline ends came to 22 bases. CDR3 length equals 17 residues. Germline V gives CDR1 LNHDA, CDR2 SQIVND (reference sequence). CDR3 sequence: CASSISGWSSRGNEQFF. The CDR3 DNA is TGTGCCAGTAGTATTTCAGGGTGGAGTAGCCGGGGAAATGAGCAGTTCTTC.

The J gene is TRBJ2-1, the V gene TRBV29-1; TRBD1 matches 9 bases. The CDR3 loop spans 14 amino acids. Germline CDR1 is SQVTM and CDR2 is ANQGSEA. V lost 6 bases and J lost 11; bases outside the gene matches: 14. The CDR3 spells CSVPMGTGTVQQFF. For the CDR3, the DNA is TGCAGCGTCCCGATGGGGACAGGGACAGTCCAGCAGTTCTTC.

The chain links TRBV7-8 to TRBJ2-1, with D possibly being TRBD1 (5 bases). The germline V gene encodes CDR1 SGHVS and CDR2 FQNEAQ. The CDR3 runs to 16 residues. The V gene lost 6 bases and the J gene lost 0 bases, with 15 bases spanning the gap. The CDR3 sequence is CASRERGRSSYNEQFF. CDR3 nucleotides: TGTGCCAGCAGAGAAAGGGGTCGTAGCTCCTACAATGAGCAGTTCTTC.

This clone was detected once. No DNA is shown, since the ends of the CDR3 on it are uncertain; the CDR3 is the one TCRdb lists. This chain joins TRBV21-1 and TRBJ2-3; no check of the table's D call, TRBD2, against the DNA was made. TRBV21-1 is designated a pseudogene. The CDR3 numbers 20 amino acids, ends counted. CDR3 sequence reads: CASSPQWWAGGIRGADTQYF.